Shown below are 14 T cell receptor beta chains from a single sample sequenced in a study of cytomegalovirus exposure and HLA in healthy donors (dated by TCRdb to 2017 to 2019). Library preparation employed the immunoSEQ multiplex PCR assay. A mixture of 60 forward primers for TCR Vbeta segments and 13 reverse primers for TCR Jbeta segments was used in the multiplex PCR. Not all clones reach the TCRdb copy of this immuneACCESS table, which keeps in-frame sequences only. Checked studies attribute under half of the gap to unresolved V genes and leave the rest unexplained. The table for this sample lists some 200,000 clones; roughly 78% of them were counted only once. Clones ranked in the top ten supply approximately 1.5% of the sample. Sequenced: PBMCs. Receptor source: a girl aged 5-17 years in good health and CMV-seropositive.

The chain employs TRBV18 and TRBJ2-7, with TRBD2 as a possible D gene (5 bases). Per germline, CDR1 KGHSH and CDR2 LQKENI. The CDR3 totals 15 residues. Trimming removed 3 bases at V and 2 bases at J, with 14 bases between. The CDR3 sequence: CASSPMGLGAYEQYF. The CDR3, as DNA: TGTGCCAGCTCACCCATGGGGTTGGGAGCCTACGAGCAGTACTTC.

This clone was found a few times. The chain couples TRBV13 to TRBJ2-3; 7 bases are a match to TRBD2. CDR1 is PRHDT and CDR2 is FYEKMQ in the germline V gene (reference sequence). V gave up 3 bases and J gave up 6 bases; unmatched junction bases: 9. There are 15 residues in the CDR3. The CDR3 sequence: CASSFRTRNFDTQYF. Written as DNA, the CDR3 is TGTGCCAGCAGCTTCAGGACTAGGAACTTCGATACGCAGTATTTT.

The V and J genes are TRBV7-9 and TRBJ2-5; a possible D gene is TRBD2 (6 bases). The CDR3 loop spans 16 amino acids. The germline V gene has CDR1 SEHNR and CDR2 FQNEAQ (reference sequence). The V gene lost 0 bases and the J gene lost 7 bases, with 18 bases spanning the gap. The CDR3 loop reads CASSLAPAFPGATQYF. As DNA, the CDR3 is TGTGCCAGCAGCTTAGCCCCAGCTTTCCCGGGAGCGACCCAGTACTTC.

The chain couples TRBV5-1 to TRBJ2-3, with D uncertain. In germline, CDR1 is SGHRS, CDR2 YFSETQ. CDR3 size: 15 residues. Trimming cost V 0 bases and J 0 bases, with 8 bases left between them. CDR3 sequence reads: CASSLVSESTDTQYF. The CDR3 DNA sequence: TGCGCCAGCAGCTTGGTTTCAGAAAGCACAGATACGCAGTATTTT. Full variable domain (outside the CDR3, taken from reference TRBV5-1 and TRBJ2-3): KAGVTQTPRYLIKTRGQQVTLSCSPISGHRSVSWYQQTPGQGLQFLFEYFSETQRNKGNFPGRFSGRQFSNSRSEMNVSTLELGDSALYLCASSLVSESTDTQYFGPGTRLTVL.

The chain employs TRBV6-5 and TRBJ2-5; possibly TRBD1 for D (5 bases). In germline, CDR1 is MNHEY, CDR2 SVGAGI. The CDR3 is 16 residues long. Between the trimmed V and J ends, which lost 0 bases and 4 bases, there was a span of 15 bases. The CDR3 protein is CASSYSAGMIPETQYF. CDR3 coding DNA: TGTGCCAGCAGTTACTCAGCAGGGATGATACCAGAGACCCAGTACTTC.

This rearrangement joins TRBV5-6 to TRBJ1-2, with a weak D call TRBD1 (5 bases). Germline V CDR1 and CDR2: SGHDT, YYEEEE. Trimming cost V 5 bases and J 6 bases, with 20 bases left between them. This CDR3 contains 15 residues. In DNA, the CDR3 is TGTGCCAGCAGTCGGTATAGGGCGGGGGAAGATGGCTACACCTTC. Residues: CASSRYRAGEDGYTF.

V usage is TRBV6-1 and J usage is TRBJ1-2, with 8 bases matching TRBD1. The junction had 4 bases not matched to a gene; V was cut back by 2 bases and J by 5 bases. CDR3 length: 14 residues. Germline lookup yields CDR1 MNHNS and CDR2 SASEGT. The CDR3, as DNA: TGTGCCAGCAGTGAACTTGACAGGGGATATGGCTACACCTTC. This gives the protein CASSELDRGYGYTF.

This chain joins TRBV12-5 and TRBJ2-1, with 13 bases that match TRBD2. CDR1 and CDR2 from the germline V gene are LGHNT and FRNRAP. The ends lost 6 bases at V and 6 bases at J; junction bases unmatched: 5. This CDR3 has 15 amino acids. CDR3 in amino acids: CASGLGLAGSNEQFF. The CDR3, as DNA: TGTGCTAGTGGACTGGGACTAGCGGGGAGCAATGAGCAGTTCTTC.

CDR3 region: CAATGAYEQYF. Here the CDR3 DNA reads TGTGCCGCCACGGGAGCCTACGAGCAGTACTTC. The rearrangement links TRBV6-1 to TRBJ2-7, with D possibly matching TRBD2 (6 bases). The V end lost 11 bases, the J end lost 2 bases, and 10 bases lay between the germline ends. Germline V gives CDR1 MNHNS, CDR2 SASEGT. The CDR3 is made up of 11 amino acids.

This chain connects TRBV25-1 to TRBJ2-5; D is possibly TRBD2 (6 bases). The ends were cut back, 8 bases at V and 4 bases at J, with 20 bases in the middle. The CDR3 sequence is 15 residues long. The germline CDR1 and CDR2 sequences are MGHDK and SYGVNS. This chain's CDR3 is CASGSILGGAETQYF. DNA of the CDR3: TGTGCCAGCGGATCTATATTAGGCGGGGCAGAGACCCAGTACTTC.

The rearrangement uses TRBV25-1 and TRBJ2-1, with 11 bases lining up with TRBD2. Trimming took 0 bases from V and 8 from J; bases not matched to a gene: 12. The CDR3 consists of 18 residues. CDR1 is MGHDK and CDR2 is SYGVNS in the germline V gene. CDR3 protein: CASSEYGLLAGGLDEQFF. The CDR3 DNA sequence: TGTGCCAGCAGTGAATACGGCCTTTTAGCGGGGGGGTTGGATGAGCAGTTCTTC.

This clone showed up just a few times. The chain carries TRBV5-8 and TRBJ1-4, with 8 bases that match TRBD1. V lost 5 bases to trimming and J lost 7 bases; unmatched junction nucleotides: 10. Germline lookup yields CDR1 SGHTS and CDR2 YDEGEE. This CDR3 comprises 15 residues. CDR3 nucleotide sequence: TGTGCCAGCAGAGCTAACAGGGGGTCGGGTGAAAAACTGTTTTTT. Its protein is CASRANRGSGEKLFF.

The chain has TRBV27 and TRBJ2-7; perhaps TRBD2 as D (5 bases). The V end was cut by 5 bases, the J end by 3 bases, with 5 bases between. CDR3 length: 11 residues. Germline V gene lookup returns CDR1 MNHEY and CDR2 SMNVEV (reference sequence). The CDR3 reads CASSEGYEQYF. The CDR3 region has the DNA TGTGCCAGCAGTGAGGGCTACGAGCAGTACTTC.

This clone was picked up a small number of times. The gene calls are TRBV4-3 and TRBJ2-2, with 11 bases fitting TRBD2. After removal of 3 bases from V and 5 bases from J, the junction contained 8 bases not matched to a gene. The CDR3 is made up of 17 amino acids. Germline CDR1 is LGHNA and CDR2 is YSLEER. CDR3 protein: CASSQNPGLAATGELFF. In nucleotides, the CDR3 is TGCGCCAGCAGCCAGAACCCGGGACTAGCGGCGACCGGGGAGCTGTTTTTT.